This TCR beta chain was sequenced for a study of technical replicates of blood from a handful of donors. TCRdb keeps only in-frame clones here, not all; method: immunoSEQ multiplex PCR. The table lists about 100,000 clones, over 85% of them singletons. In this sample, this clone turned up once. Sequenced: T cells isolated from PBMCs. The receptor was isolated from a human donor in good health.

The CDR3 loop is CATTDSNYGYTF. The DNA for the CDR3 is TGTGCCACCACGGACAGTAACTATGGCTACACCTTC. J is TRBJ1-2 and V is TRBV11-3, with a tentative D call TRBD1 (6 bases). Germline-derived CDR1 and CDR2 are SGHNT and YENEEA. Trimming removed 10 bases from V and 1 base from J, with 10 bases in between. This CDR3 contains 12 residues.